This T cell receptor (beta chain) comes out of a study of cytomegalovirus exposure and HLA in healthy donors. Regarding the study as a whole: A later analysis, which compared TCR beta chains of equal frequency, found the HLA-associated ones more clonally expanded. Among TCR beta chains, those listed as cytomegalovirus-associated numbered about 160.

This CDR3 has 14 amino acids. V trimming: 7 bases; J trimming: 5 bases; junction bases outside the gene matches: 8. CDR1 is MGHRA and CDR2 is YSYEKL in the germline V gene. Points on this clone: The antigen remains undetermined.

The PCR was carried out with 60 Vbeta primers and 13 Jbeta primers. Method: immunoSEQ multiplex PCR; TCRdb's copy keeps in-frame clones and lacks some. The sample consists of some 140,000 clones, more than 60% of them appearing once. This rearrangement joins TRBV4-1 to TRBJ1-2, with 9 bases identical to TRBD1. The TCR originated in a woman between 45 and 60 years old in good health and CMV-seropositive. Sequenced sample: PBMCs. The CDR3 loop reads CASTNLQGAYGYTF. In DNA, the CDR3 is TGCGCCAGCACAAACTTACAGGGGGCGTATGGCTACACCTTC.